Sequencing of this TCR beta chain was carried out in a study of OX40 agonist ivuxolimab in advanced cancers. Regarding the complete study: Ivuxolimab was a fully human IgG2 agonistic monoclonal antibody targeting the costimulatory receptor OX40 (CD134). Intravenous ivuxolimab was administered to patients every 2 weeks at six dose levels: 0.01, 0.1, 0.3, 1.5, 3 and 10 mg/kg. Of the approximately 54 dose-escalation patients, hepatocellular carcinoma was present in approximately 20, melanoma in approximately 15, renal cell carcinoma in 9 and head and neck cancer in 9. In the dose-escalation cohort, more than 75% of patients were male, and the mean age was approximately 60 years, with a range of roughly 20 to 80. Patients were allowed to have had prior anti-PD-1, anti-PD-L1 or anti-CTLA-4 therapy, and more than 35% of the dose-escalation patients had been treated with checkpoint inhibitors. Partial responses occurred in three dose-escalation patients, of whom one had hepatocellular carcinoma and two had cutaneous melanoma. The purpose of peripheral TCRbeta sequencing was to test whether ivuxolimab changed TCR sequence diversity and led to clonal T-cell expansion. The paper describes the monotherapy dose-escalation part (N = 52 patients) of the phase I trial of ivuxolimab.

Genomic DNA was isolated from the sorted cells so that the TCRbeta CDR3 region could be sequenced. TCRbeta CDR3 regions were sequenced using the immunoSEQ Assay. TCRdb re-hosts the immuneACCESS table, in-frame sequences only. Its copies lack some clones; in the studies checked, an unresolved V gene accounts for under half of them, and the cause for the rest is not known. For this sample the table gives approximately 110,000 clones, of which 85% to 95% were detected only once. Under 0.85% of the sample comes from the top ten. The trial excluded patients who had a history of autoimmune disease or who were on systemic immunosuppression. Peripheral blood for TCR sequencing was collected from all dose cohorts at baseline, on cycle 4 day 1, and on cycle 7 day 1. The samples were drawn from a first-in-human, open-label, multicenter phase I dose-escalation trial of ivuxolimab. Adults with locally advanced or metastatic melanoma, renal cell, hepatocellular, or head and neck squamous cell carcinoma were enrolled in the trial. Before TCR sequencing, CD4+ and CD8+ T cells were separately sorted from peripheral blood.

Concerning this clone itself: There is no known antigen for this receptor. No base qualities exist here, and no much larger clone lies one base off it.

Points the paper makes about the study in general: Which antigens the clonally expanded peripheral T cells were specific for was not determined. In the 0.1-3.0 mg/kg groups, partial responders had among the lowest normalized peripheral clonal expansion, particularly in CD8+ T cells. At doses of 0.1 to 3.0 mg/kg, clonal expansion of both CD4+ and CD8+ blood T cells was observed from baseline to week 6. Low levels of normalized T-cell clonal expansion were also seen in some nonresponding patients. After ivuxolimab, more expanded clones were found on average in CD8+ T cells than in CD4+ T cells.

Here the sequenced sample was CD4+ or CD8+ T cells sorted from blood, taken in a trial of the OX40 agonist ivuxolimab. The sequence derives from an adult with an advanced solid tumor such as melanoma, head and neck, liver or kidney cancer.

The CDR3 is CASSRQGARYEQYF. The sequenced DNA is TGTGCCAGTAGTCGACAGGGGGCGAGGTACGAGCAGTACTTC. The V and J segments used are TRBV19 and TRBJ2-5, with 10 middle bases fitting TRBD1. The tail of the sequence fits TRBJ2-7 better, so the J call may be wrong. From cysteine to phenylalanine, the CDR3 is 14 amino acids long. The entry retains the CDR3 DNA only, 42 bases that are in frame from base 1. Per the germline V gene (reference sequence), LNHDA is the CDR1 and SQIVND is the CDR2.